The present TCR beta chain was sequenced within a study of regulatory T cells in long-lasting Graves disease. Time point denoted: newly diagnosed GD, antithyroid drugs for less than 3 months. PBMC-extracted RNA yielded the TCR library. Sequencing libraries for TCR beta were prepared with iRepertoire HTBI primers and Arm-PCR of CDR3 regions. TCRdb redid the calling of the multiplex PCR reads with MiXCR, one entry per CDR3 protein. The table lists about 400,000 distinct CDR3 sequences, roughly 16% of them singletons, with 20% in the top ten. The CDR3 is 15 amino acids. V was clipped by 4 bases and J by 3 bases, with 16 bases between them. Germline lookup yields CDR1 LNHDA and CDR2 SQIVND (reference sequence). This clonotype was seen a few times. This sample was also put to use in a study of T cells in Graves' hyperthyroidism and ophthalmopathy. From that report: HTBI primers were used for first-round RT-PCR of the TCR CDR3.

The sequence came from a woman aged 18 to 35 with Graves disease. This sequence joins TRBV19 and TRBJ2-7, with D unclear. Specimen: peripheral blood mononuclear cells (PBMCs), collected at new diagnosis, from a patient treated with antithyroid drugs. CDR3 amino acids: CASSTQAGVHYEQYF. The CDR3 nucleotides read TGTGCCAGTAGTACCCAGGCAGGCGTACACTACGAGCAGTACTTC.